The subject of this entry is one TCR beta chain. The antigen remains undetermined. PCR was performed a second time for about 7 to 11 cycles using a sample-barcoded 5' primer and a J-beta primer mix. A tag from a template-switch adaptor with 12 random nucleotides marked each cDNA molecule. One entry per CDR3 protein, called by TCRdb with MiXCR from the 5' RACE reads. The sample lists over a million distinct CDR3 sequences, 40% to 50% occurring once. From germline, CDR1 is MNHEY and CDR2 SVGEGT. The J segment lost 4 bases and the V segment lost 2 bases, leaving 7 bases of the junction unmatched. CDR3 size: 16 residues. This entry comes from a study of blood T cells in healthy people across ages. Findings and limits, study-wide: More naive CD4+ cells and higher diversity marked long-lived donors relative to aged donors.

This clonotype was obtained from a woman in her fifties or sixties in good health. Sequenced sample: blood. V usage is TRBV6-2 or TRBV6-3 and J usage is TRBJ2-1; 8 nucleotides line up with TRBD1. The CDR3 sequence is CASSYGGQGAYNEQFF. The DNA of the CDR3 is TGTGCCAGCAGTTACGGAGGGCAGGGGGCATACAATGAGCAGTTCTTC.